These T cell receptor beta chains were read from a single sample in a study of blood T cells in healthy people across ages. TCRdb reprocessed the 5' RACE reads via MiXCR and lists one record per CDR3 protein. The sample records over a million distinct CDR3 sequences, 40% to 45% being singletons. Material: blood. The source is a woman aged 55-69 years in good health. Both conserved end residues are part of each CDR3. The order of the fields is clone size, V gene, D gene, J gene, CDR3 DNA, CDR3 protein. The D gene is left open where the match is weak. A row's size may be missing; if present it is once, few, many or a size class.

-	TRBV12-3/TRBV12-4	-	TRBJ2-3	TGTGCCAGCAGTTTTGGGGGAGTTAGAACAGATACGCAGTATTTT	CASSFGGVRTDTQYF
few	TRBV29-1	-	TRBJ2-7	TGCAGCGTTGAAGATGGGGGACATCTCTACGAGCAGTACTTC	CSVEDGGHLYEQYF
-	TRBV20-1	TRBD2	TRBJ2-3	TGCAGTGCCCAAACTAGCGCAGATACGCAGTATTTT	CSAQTSADTQYF
-	TRBV27	TRBD2	TRBJ2-3	TGTGCCAGCTATTATAGCGGGAGCCGCACAGATACGCAGTATTTT	CASYYSGSRTDTQYF
-	TRBV28	-	TRBJ1-1	TGTGCCAGCAGTATGGGGGGGGACACTGAAGCTTTCTTT	CASSMGGDTEAFF
-	TRBV18	TRBD2	TRBJ2-1	TGTGCCAGCTCCGACGGGCTAGCGGGGAGCAATGAGCAGTTCTTC	CASSDGLAGSNEQFF
-	TRBV9	-	TRBJ2-5	TGTGCCAGCAGCGTAGGGGGGCACGGCGAGACCCAGTACTTC	CASSVGGHGETQYF
-	TRBV15	-	TRBJ2-3	TGTGCCGCCAGCAGAGATCGGGCAGATACGCAGTATTTT	CAASRDRADTQYF
-	TRBV7-2	-	TRBJ2-3	TGTGCCAGCAGCTTTCCCGAGGACCATAGCACAGATACGCAGTATTTT	CASSFPEDHSTDTQYF
-	TRBV20-1	TRBD2	TRBJ2-1	TGCAGTGCTAGAGAAATGGGACTAGCGGGAGGTGGCAATGAGCAGTTCTTC	CSAREMGLAGGGNEQFF
-	TRBV11-1	TRBD2	TRBJ2-1	TGTGCCAGCAGCCCAAGCGGGGGTGTTGGCAATGAGCAGTTCTTC	CASSPSGGVGNEQFF
few	TRBV5-1	TRBD2	TRBJ2-7	TGCGCCAGCGCCGCCTCGGGGGGACTTTACGAGCAGTACTTC	CASAASGGLYEQYF
-	TRBV6-2/TRBV6-3	-	TRBJ2-7	TGTGCCAGCAGTACATTGCAGGGAATGGGCTACGAGCAGTACTTC	CASSTLQGMGYEQYF
-	TRBV29-1	TRBD1	TRBJ1-2	TGCAGCGTTGGGAAAGGACAGGGAGCTAACTATGGCTACACCTTC	CSVGKGQGANYGYTF
-	TRBV25-1	-	TRBJ2-5	TGTGCCGGCAGTCCCCTCGGGGCGGCCCAAGAGACCCAGTACTTC	CAGSPLGAAQETQYF
-	TRBV16	-	TRBJ2-1	TGTGCCAGCAGCCGTAATAACCGGGGCGGGAATGGGCAGTTCTTC	CASSRNNRGGNGQFF
-	TRBV5-1	-	TRBJ2-7	TGCGCCAGCAGCTTGGAAGCTAGCAAAGCCTACGAGCAGTACTTC	CASSLEASKAYEQYF
-	TRBV7-6	TRBD2	TRBJ2-7	TGTGCCAGCAGCGATAGCGGGGGAAGCTCCTACGAGCAGTACTTC	CASSDSGGSSYEQYF